Below, 24 T cell receptor beta chains from the same sample are listed, as sequenced in a study of T cells in Graves' hyperthyroidism and ophthalmopathy. It was RNA transcripts that yielded the amplified TCR beta CDR3 regions. With the HTBI primer set, the TCR CDR3 went through a first round of RT-PCR. TCRdb re-derived calls from the multiplex PCR reads in MiXCR, one entry per CDR3 protein. Among around 800,000 distinct CDR3 sequences listed, around 39% were seen once. The sequenced sample was blood. The receptors were gathered from a man aged 18 to 29 with Graves' hyperthyroidism.

Only one count was recorded for this clonotype. At one boundary the junction diverges from the germline segment, which might be a read error. This CDR3 is CASREGDRVSSPLHF. CDR3 DNA sequence: TGTGCCAGCAGAGAAGGGGACAGGGTCAGTTCACCCCTCCACTTT. The chain has TRBV2 and TRBJ1-6; 9 positions match TRBD1. Per germline, CDR1 SNHLY and CDR2 FYNNEI. This CDR3 has 15 amino acids. Using reference TRBV2 and TRBJ1-6 for the parts outside the CDR3, the full variable domain is EPEVTQTPSHQVTQMGQEVILRCVPISNHLYFYWYRQILGQKVEFLVSFYNNEISEKSEIFDDQFSVERPDGSNFTLKIRSTKLEDSAMYFCASREGDRVSSPLHFGNGTRLTVT.

The genes are TRBV20-1 and TRBJ2-5; D unclear. Germline-derived CDR1 and CDR2 are DFQATT and SNEGSKA (reference sequence). The length of the CDR3 is 13 residues. Trimming left V 3 bases short and J 1 base short, with 9 bases between. The DNA for the CDR3 is TGCAGTGCTAGCGTACCCCTCCAAGAGACCCAGTACTTC. Protein sequence: CSASVPLQETQYF.

This clonotype was seen many times. This sequence joins TRBV15 and TRBJ1-4, with D maybe TRBD1 (6 bases). CDR3 length: 14 residues. Trimming pared 5 bases from V and 4 bases from J, leaving 11 bases between. Germline values: CDR1 LNHNV, CDR2 YYDKDF (reference sequence). The CDR3 DNA reads TGTGCCACCAGCGGACAGATTCGTAATGAAAAACTGTTTTTT. It specifies CATSGQIRNEKLFF. The complete variable domain, with remaining parts taken from reference TRBV15 and TRBJ1-4, reads DAMVIQNPRYQVTQFGKPVTLSCSQTLNHNVMYWYQQKSSQAPKLLFHYYDKDFNNEADTPDNFQSRRPNTSFCFLDIRSPGLGDTAMYLCATSGQIRNEKLFFGSGTQLSVL.

In its sample, this clonotype was seen many times. The chain carries TRBV2 and TRBJ2-5, with TRBD2 identical over 11 bases. Per germline, CDR1 SNHLY and CDR2 FYNNEI. J was trimmed by 2 bases and V by 11 bases; bases with no gene match: 7. The CDR3 extends over 14 amino acids. CDR3 sequence reads: CALRLAGKQETQYF. CDR3 sequence (DNA): TGTGCCCTACGACTAGCGGGGAAACAAGAGACCCAGTACTTC.

This clonotype was counted between two and nine times. The rearrangement links TRBV7-2 to TRBJ2-7; TRBD2 aligns across 12 bases. The CDR3 totals 18 residues. The ends lost 3 bases at V and 5 bases at J; junction bases unmatched: 14. Germline values: CDR1 SGHTA, CDR2 FQGNSA. This CDR3 is CASSFPFAGTSGSNEQYF. The CDR3 DNA sequence: TGTGCCAGCAGCTTCCCCTTTGCCGGGACTAGCGGGTCCAACGAGCAGTACTTC.

This clonotype was seen repeatedly, ten times or more. The rearrangement joins TRBV7-2 to TRBJ1-5, with 9 bases identical to TRBD1. The CDR3 loop spans 16 amino acids. The V gene's germline CDR1 is SGHTA and CDR2 FQGNSA. Germline trimming cut 1 base from V and 6 bases from J; bases unmatched to any gene: 7. The CDR3 region has the DNA TGTGCCAGCAGCTTAGGTAGTGGGACAGGGTCTCAGCCCCAGCATTTT. It is translated as CASSLGSGTGSQPQHF. Together with reference TRBV7-2 and TRBJ1-5, the CDR3 gives the full variable domain: GAGVSQSPSNKVTEKGKDVELRCDPISGHTALYWYRQSLGQGLEFLIYFQGNSAPDKSGLPSDRFSAERTGGSVSTLTIQRTQQEDSAVYLCASSLGSGTGSQPQHFGDGTRLSIL.

The J gene is TRBJ1-4, the V gene TRBV2; TRBD1 matches 9 bases. With V trimmed by 5 bases and J by 8 bases, 6 bases remained unmatched. Per the germline V gene, CDR1 is SNHLY and CDR2 is FYNNEI. The CDR3 length is 14 residues. The CDR3 DNA reads TGTGCCAGCAGTACACAGGGGGCGCGGGAAAAACTGTTTTTT. Residues: CASSTQGAREKLFF. Filled out from reference TRBV2 and TRBJ1-4, the complete variable domain reads EPEVTQTPSHQVTQMGQEVILRCVPISNHLYFYWYRQILGQKVEFLVSFYNNEISEKSEIFDDQFSVERPDGSNFTLKIRSTKLEDSAMYFCASSTQGAREKLFFGSGTQLSVL.

The J gene is TRBJ2-5, the V gene TRBV12-3 or TRBV12-4, with 7 bases that match TRBD2. CDR3 length: 21 amino acids. The trim removed 6 bases at V and 5 bases at J, leaving 30 bases unmatched. In nucleotides, the CDR3 is TGTGCCAGCAGGCCCCCCGCGGGGACGTATGGCTGGGAGGGCGAAGGGGAGACCCAGTACTTC. Its protein is CASRPPAGTYGWEGEGETQYF.

This clonotype has just one count. The chain joins TRBV10-2 to TRBJ2-3, with 7 nucleotides matching TRBD2. The CDR3 contains 15 residues. The trim removed 2 bases at V and 2 bases at J, leaving 4 bases unmatched. Germline CDR1 is WSHSY and CDR2 is SAAADI. Here the CDR3 reads CASSETSASTDTQYF. CDR3 sequence (DNA): TGCGCCAGCAGTGAGACTAGCGCATCCACAGATACGCAGTATTTT.

Only a few counts were recorded for this clonotype. The chain has TRBV24-1 and TRBJ1-1; maybe TRBD1 (5 bases). This CDR3 has 11 amino acids. The ends were cut back, 8 bases at V and 5 bases at J, with 8 bases in the middle. In germline, CDR1 is KGHDR, CDR2 SFDVKD. The CDR3 protein is CATKAGTEAFF. CDR3 nucleotides: TGTGCCACCAAGGCAGGGACTGAAGCTTTCTTT.

About this clonotype itself: A much larger clone is a single base away; this may be a read error. The CDR3 DNA reads TGTGCCAGCGAAGCTATGAAGCCCCAGCATTTT. Protein sequence: CASEAMKPQHF. The chain recombines TRBV14 with TRBJ1-5; no clear D. In germline, CDR1 is SGHDN, CDR2 FVKESK. The CDR3 extends over 11 amino acids. The V gene lost 8 bases and the J gene lost 8 bases, with 10 bases spanning the gap. Based on the CDR3 plus reference TRBV14 and TRBJ1-5, the full variable domain is EAGVTQFPSHSVIEKGQTVTLRCDPISGHDNLYWYRRVMGKEIKFLLHFVKESKQDESGMPNNRFLAERTGGTYSTLKVQPAELEDSGVYFCASEAMKPQHFGDGTRLSIL.

Points on this clonotype: The junction differs from germline at one of its ends, possibly a read error. This sequence joins TRBV7-7 and TRBJ2-2; 7 nucleotides align to TRBD2. Germline CDR1 and CDR2: SSHAT and FNYEAQ (reference sequence). This CDR3 is built from 15 residues. The CDR3 sequence is CASSLEGGPTGELFF. The CDR3 DNA reads TGTGCTAGCAGCTTAGAGGGAGGGCCCACCGGGGAGCTGTTTTTT.

V usage is TRBV29-1 and J usage is TRBJ1-2, with 7 bases identical to TRBD1. The V segment lost 6 bases and the J segment 7 bases; nucleotides outside the gene matches: 2. This CDR3 comprises 10 residues. CDR1 SQVTM and CDR2 ANQGSEA come from the germline V gene. CDR3 sequence: CSVDRAGYTF. The DNA of the CDR3 is TGCAGCGTCGACAGGGCTGGCTACACCTTC.

This clonotype was found once. Being one base from a much bigger clone, this may be a read error. CDR3: CVGQPQHF. In DNA form, the CDR3 reads TGTGTCGGACAGCCCCAGCATTTT. The chain is built from TRBV9 and TRBJ1-5; D remains ambiguous. CDR1 is SGDLS and CDR2 is YYNGEE in the germline V gene. The CDR3 length is 8 residues.

The genes are TRBV14 and TRBJ2-2; D gene ambiguous. Germline CDR1 is SGHDN and CDR2 is FVKESK. Trimming removed 3 bases at V and 1 base at J, with 6 bases between. There are 14 residues in the CDR3. CDR3 amino acids: CASSHNRNTGELFF. CDR3 coding DNA: TGTGCCAGCAGCCACAACAGGAACACCGGGGAGCTGTTTTTT.

J is TRBJ1-2 and V is TRBV7-9; unclear D gene. Trimming shortened V by 5 bases and J by 4 bases, and 11 bases separated the two germline ends. The CDR3 runs 13 residues. Germline lookup yields CDR1 SEHNR and CDR2 FQNEAQ (reference sequence). The DNA for the CDR3 is TGTGCCAGCAGCCCGACGGCAGTCTATGGCTACACCTTC. Its translation is CASSPTAVYGYTF.

The table lists this clonotype with many counts. Its ends do not fully match the called genes, so a read error is possible. This chain connects TRBV7-7 to TRBJ2-2; a possible D gene is TRBD1 (6 bases). CDR1 is SSHAT and CDR2 is FNYEAQ in the germline V gene (reference sequence). This CDR3 is 16 amino acids long. This CDR3 is CASSLGLGASTGELFF. The DNA of the CDR3 is TGTGCTAGCAGCTTAGGTCTGGGGGCGAGCACCGGGGAGCTGTTTTTT.

The rearrangement links TRBV5-1 to TRBJ2-7, with 7 bases matching TRBD1. This CDR3 contains 14 residues. Per the germline V gene, CDR1 is SGHRS and CDR2 is YFSETQ. Trimming took 1 base from V and 5 from J; bases not matched to a gene: 6. The DNA of the CDR3 is TGCGCCAGCAGCTTGCGACAGGGTACGGACGAGCAGTACTTC. It codes for CASSLRQGTDEQYF.

The gene calls are TRBV6-6 and TRBJ1-5; the D is unclear. CDR1 is MNHNY, CDR2 SVGAGI, per germline (reference sequence). This CDR3 is built from 13 residues. Trimming left V 5 bases short and J 2 bases short, with 7 bases between. CDR3 DNA: TGTGCCAGCAGTGCCCTGTGCAATCAGCCCCAGCATTTT. It yields the protein CASSALCNQPQHF.

On this clonotype itself: At one of its ends the junction is not consistent with the germline gene, which may arise from a read error. The chain links TRBV7-3 to TRBJ1-6; no clear D. CDR1 is SGHTA, CDR2 FQGTGA, per germline. The CDR3 runs to 13 residues. The chain's CDR3 is CASSPDLRQPLHF. The CDR3 region has the DNA TGCGCCAGCAGCCCAGATCTCAGGCAACCCCTCCACTTT. The whole variable domain, filled in from reference TRBV7-3 and TRBJ1-6, reads GAGVSQTPSNKVTEKGKYVELRCDPISGHTALYWYRQSLGQGPEFLIYFQGTGAADDSGLPNDRFFAVRPEGSVSTLKIQRTERGDSAVYLCASSPDLRQPLHFGNGTRLTVT.

This clonotype was seen only once. Being one base from a much bigger clone, this may be a read error. The genes are TRBV7-9 and TRBJ1-2, with 8 positions matching TRBD1. Germline CDR1 is SEHNR and CDR2 is FQNEAQ (reference sequence). This CDR3 is 15 amino acids long. Losses at the gene ends were 5 bases for V and 4 bases for J; bases not matched to a gene: 9. The CDR3 coding sequence is TGTGCCAGCAGCGCGGACAGGGCGACTGCCTATGGCTACACCTTC. Encoded protein: CASSADRATAYGYTF.

CDR3 amino acids: CASSKGLAGGPGTGELFF. The CDR3 region has the DNA TGTGCCAGCAGCAAGGGGCTAGCGGGAGGGCCGGGAACCGGGGAGCTGTTTTTT. V gene TRBV2 combines with J gene TRBJ2-2; 12 positions agree with TRBD2. Germline V lookup: CDR1 SNHLY, CDR2 FYNNEI. The CDR3 runs 18 residues. After removal of 6 bases from V and 5 bases from J, the junction contained 13 bases not matched to a gene.

In this sample, this clonotype turned up once. This rearrangement joins TRBV11-2 to TRBJ2-2; no definite D call. Trimming took 0 bases from V and 0 from J, leaving 11 bases between them. CDR3 length: 17 residues. Per germline, CDR1 SGHAT and CDR2 FQNNGV. The CDR3 DNA follows: TGTGCCAGCAGCTTAGATCAGCAGGCCACGAACACCGGGGAGCTGTTTTTT. This codes for CASSLDQQATNTGELFF.

V and J are TRBV7-3 and TRBJ2-7; D perhaps matches TRBD1 (6 bases). The CDR3 covers 14 residues. Germline CDR1 SGHTA, CDR2 FQGTGA. Trimming shortened V by 5 bases and J by 0 bases, and 11 bases separated the two germline ends. Here the CDR3 reads CASSPDSGSYEQYF. In DNA, the CDR3 is TGTGCCAGCAGCCCGGACAGTGGCTCCTACGAGCAGTACTTC.